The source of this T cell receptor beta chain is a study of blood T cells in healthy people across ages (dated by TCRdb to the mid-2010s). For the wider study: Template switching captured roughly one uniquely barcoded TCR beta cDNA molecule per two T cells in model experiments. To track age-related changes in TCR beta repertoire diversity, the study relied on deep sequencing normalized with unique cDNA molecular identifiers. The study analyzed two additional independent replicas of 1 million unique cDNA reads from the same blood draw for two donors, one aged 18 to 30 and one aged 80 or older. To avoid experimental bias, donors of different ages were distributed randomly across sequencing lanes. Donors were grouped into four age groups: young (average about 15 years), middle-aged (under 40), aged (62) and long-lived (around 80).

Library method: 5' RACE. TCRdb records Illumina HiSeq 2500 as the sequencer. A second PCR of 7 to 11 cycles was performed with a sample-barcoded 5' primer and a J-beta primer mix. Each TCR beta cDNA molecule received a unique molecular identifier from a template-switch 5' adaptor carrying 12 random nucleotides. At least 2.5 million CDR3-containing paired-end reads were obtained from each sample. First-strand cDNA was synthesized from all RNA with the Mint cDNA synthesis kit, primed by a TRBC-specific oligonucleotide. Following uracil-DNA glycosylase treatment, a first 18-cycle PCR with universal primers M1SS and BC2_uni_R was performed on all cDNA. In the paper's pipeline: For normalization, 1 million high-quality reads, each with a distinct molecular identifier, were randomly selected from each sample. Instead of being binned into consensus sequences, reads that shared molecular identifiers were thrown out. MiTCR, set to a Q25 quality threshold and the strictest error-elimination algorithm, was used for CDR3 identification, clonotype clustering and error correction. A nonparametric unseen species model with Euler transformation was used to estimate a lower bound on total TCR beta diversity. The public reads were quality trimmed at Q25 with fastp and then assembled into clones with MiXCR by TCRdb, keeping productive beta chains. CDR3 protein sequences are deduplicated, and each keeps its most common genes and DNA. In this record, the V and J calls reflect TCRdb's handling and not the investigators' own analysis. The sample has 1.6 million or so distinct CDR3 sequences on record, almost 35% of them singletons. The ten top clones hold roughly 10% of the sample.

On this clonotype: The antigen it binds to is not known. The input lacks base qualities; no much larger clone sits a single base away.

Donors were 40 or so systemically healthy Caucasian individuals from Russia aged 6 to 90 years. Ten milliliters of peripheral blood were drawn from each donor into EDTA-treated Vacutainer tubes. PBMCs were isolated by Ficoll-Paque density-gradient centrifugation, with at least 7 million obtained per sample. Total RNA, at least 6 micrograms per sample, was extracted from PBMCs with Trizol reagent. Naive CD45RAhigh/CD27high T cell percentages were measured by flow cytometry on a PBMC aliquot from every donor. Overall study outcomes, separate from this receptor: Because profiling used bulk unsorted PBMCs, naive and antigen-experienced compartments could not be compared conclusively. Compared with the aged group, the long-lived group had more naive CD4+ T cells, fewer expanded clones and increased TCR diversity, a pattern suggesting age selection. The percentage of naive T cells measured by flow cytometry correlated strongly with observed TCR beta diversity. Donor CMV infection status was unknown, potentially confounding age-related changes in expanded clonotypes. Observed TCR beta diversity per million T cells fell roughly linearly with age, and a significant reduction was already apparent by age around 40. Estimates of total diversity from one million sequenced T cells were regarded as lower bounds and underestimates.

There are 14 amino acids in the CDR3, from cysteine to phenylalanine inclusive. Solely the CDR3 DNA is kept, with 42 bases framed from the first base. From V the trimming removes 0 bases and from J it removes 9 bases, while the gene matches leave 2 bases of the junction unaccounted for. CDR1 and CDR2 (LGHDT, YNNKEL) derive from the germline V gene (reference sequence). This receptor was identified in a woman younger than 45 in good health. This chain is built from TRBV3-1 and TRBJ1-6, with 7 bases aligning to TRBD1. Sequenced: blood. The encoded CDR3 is CASSQDQGVSPLHF. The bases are TGTGCCAGCAGCCAAGATCAGGGGGTTTCACCCCTCCACTTT.